The 15 T cell receptor beta chains presented below share a single source sample, sequenced in a study of T-cell reconstitution after alpha-beta-depleted transplantation in children. Unique molecular identifiers were incorporated during preparation of the TCRbeta library. TCRdb called the PCR reads again in MiXCR, with one record for every CDR3 protein. The sample yields about 870,000 distinct CDR3 sequences, around 15% seen once. Source: PBMCs, mostly from graft donor cells, taken 360 days after TCRalphabeta/CD19-depleted stem cell transplant. The receptors shown here come from a male patient under 18 who had a stem cell transplant for acute lymphoblastic leukemia, so the T cells may come from the graft donor.

The V call is TRBV2, the J call TRBJ2-2; tentatively, D is TRBD1 or TRBD2 (5 bases each). V gave up 6 bases and J gave up 3 bases, with 14 bases separating them. The CDR3 runs to 15 residues. Germline loops: CDR1 SNHLY, CDR2 FYNNEI. CDR3 in DNA: TGTGCCAGCAGATATGGGGGACCTGACACCGGGGAGCTGTTTTTT. It is translated as CASRYGGPDTGELFF.

Regarding this clonotype: A much larger clone lies one base from this, so it may be a read error. The V and J genes are TRBV29-1 and TRBJ2-1; the match to TRBD1 covers 11 bases. There are 14 residues in the CDR3. CDR1 SQVTM and CDR2 ANQGSEA come from the germline V gene. CDR3 sequence: CSVVRDRGYNGQFF. The CDR3 nucleotides are TGCAGCGTTGTTAGGGACAGGGGGTACAATGGGCAGTTCTTC.

This clonotype has more than one count but fewer than ten. The chain employs TRBV7-9 and TRBJ2-3; 8 nucleotides agree with TRBD2. J lost 2 bases, V lost 8 bases, and 15 bases had no gene match. CDR1 and CDR2 (germline): SEHNR, FQNEAQ (reference sequence). The CDR3 has 17 residues. In nucleotides, the CDR3 is TGTGCCAGCGGCCCCTCACGACTAGCGAGGGTCACAGATACGCAGTATTTT. As protein: CASGPSRLARVTDTQYF. Combining the CDR3 with reference TRBV7-9 and TRBJ2-3 gives the whole variable domain DTGVSQNPRHKITKRGQNVTFRCDPISEHNRLYWYRQTLGQGPEFLTYFQNEAQLEKSRLLSDRFSAERPKGSFSTLEIQRTEQGDSAMYLCASGPSRLARVTDTQYFGPGTRLTVL.

This clonotype turned up a few times. The DNA of the CDR3 is TGCGCCAGCAGCCACGGACAGGGATGGTATGCTTTCTTT. It codes for CASSHGQGWYAFF. The chain joins TRBV4-1 to TRBJ1-1, with 8 bases matching TRBD1. The CDR3 loop spans 13 amino acids. The germline V gene encodes CDR1 MGHRA and CDR2 YSYEKL. V shed 3 bases, J shed 11 bases, and the junction held 8 bases outside the gene matches.

This clonotype has just a few counts. This sequence joins TRBV24-1 and TRBJ2-7; TRBD1 matches 7 bases. This CDR3 region has 15 residues. V trimming: 0 bases; J trimming: 5 bases; junction bases outside the gene matches: 6. Germline CDR1 reads KGHDR; CDR2 reads SFDVKD. The CDR3 loop reads CATSDLSGGIDEQYF. Written as DNA, the CDR3 is TGTGCCACCAGTGATTTGTCAGGGGGAATCGACGAGCAGTACTTC.

The genes are TRBV4-2 and TRBJ2-3, with 12 nucleotides matching TRBD2. This CDR3 is built from 18 residues. Germline values: CDR1 LGHNA, CDR2 YNFKEQ. V lost 0 bases and J lost 0; bases outside the gene matches: 4. Here the CDR3 reads CASSQDWTSGASTDTQYF. CDR3 in DNA: TGTGCCAGCAGCCAAGATTGGACTAGCGGGGCTAGCACAGATACGCAGTATTTT.

This clonotype was counted only a few times. The chain couples TRBV6-5 to TRBJ2-5, with a possible D match to TRBD2 (6 bases). The V and J ends lost 0 bases and 5 bases respectively, with 16 bases between them. The CDR3 totals 16 residues. The V gene's germline CDR1 is MNHEY and CDR2 SVGAGI. CDR3 nucleotides: TGTGCCAGCAGTTACTCGGAGGGCGGATTCCAGGAGACCCAGTACTTC. Protein product: CASSYSEGGFQETQYF.

The chain employs TRBV27 and TRBJ2-1, with unresolved D. V was cut by 3 bases and J by 8 bases, with 14 bases left in between. The CDR3 contains 14 residues. Germline V gene data show CDR1 as MNHEY and CDR2 as SMNVEV (reference sequence). The CDR3 is CASSFLVSGHEQFF. For the CDR3, the DNA is TGTGCCAGCAGTTTCCTTGTCTCGGGTCATGAGCAGTTCTTC.

This clonotype was counted a few times. This chain joins TRBV29-1 and TRBJ1-1; D remains unclear. The germline gives CDR1 SQVTM, CDR2 ANQGSEA. V lost 6 bases and J lost 3, with 14 bases in between. The CDR3 spans 13 residues. The CDR3, as DNA: TGCAGCGTCAGAAGGGAGACCCACACTGAAGCTTTCTTT. Amino acid sequence: CSVRRETHTEAFF.

Only a few counts were recorded for this clonotype. CDR3 residues: CSARDLGTSGIRSYEQYF. CDR3 bases: TGCAGTGCTAGAGATCTCGGGACTAGCGGGATTCGCTCCTACGAGCAGTACTTC. The V call is TRBV20-1, the J call TRBJ2-7; 13 bases map to TRBD2. Germline V gene lookup returns CDR1 DFQATT and CDR2 SNEGSKA (reference sequence). V trimming: 0 bases; J trimming: 0 bases; junction bases outside the gene matches: 8. The CDR3 is 18 amino acids.

This clonotype was detected a few times. This chain uses TRBV4-1 with TRBJ2-1, with 11 bases that match TRBD2. CDR1 and CDR2 (germline): MGHRA, YSYEKL. There are 17 residues in the CDR3. V lost 0 bases and J lost 5; bases outside the gene matches: 6. This CDR3 reads CASSQDPKLAGDNEQFF. DNA of the CDR3: TGCGCCAGCAGCCAAGATCCGAAACTAGCGGGGGACAATGAGCAGTTCTTC.

This clonotype was detected a few times. The rearrangement joins TRBV25-1 to TRBJ1-1; no clear D. This CDR3 contains 15 residues. V was cut by 4 bases and J by 2 bases, with 14 bases left in between. CDR1 and CDR2 (germline): MGHDK, SYGVNS. The CDR3 DNA reads as TGTGCCAGCAGTGGAAACAGAGCTCCTAACACTGAAGCTTTCTTT. This sequence encodes CASSGNRAPNTEAFF.

This clonotype has just a few counts. The chain uses TRBV5-1 and TRBJ2-1; 12 bases are shared with TRBD2. The CDR3 spans 20 residues. Germline trimming cut 2 bases from V and 5 bases from J; bases unmatched to any gene: 17. Germline CDR1 SGHRS, CDR2 YFSETQ. The CDR3 DNA reads TGCGCCAGCAGCTTAGGTCTCGGGCTAGCGGGAGGGCCCGGAAACAATGAGCAGTTCTTC. Its translation: CASSLGLGLAGGPGNNEQFF.

This clonotype came up many times. The chain uses TRBV5-1 and TRBJ2-7; no reliable D call. V was shortened by 4 bases and J by 0 bases, with 11 bases between the two germline ends. The CDR3 extends over 14 amino acids. Germline CDR1 and CDR2: SGHRS and YFSETQ. CDR3 in DNA: TGCGCCAGCAGCCTTGCTCCTCTCTCCTACGAGCAGTACTTC. Its protein is CASSLAPLSYEQYF.

This clonotype showed up just a few times. This chain uses TRBV10-3 with TRBJ2-2; D is unclear. The germline V gene encodes CDR1 ENHRY and CDR2 SYGVKD. The CDR3 sequence is 16 residues long. The ends were cut back, 6 bases at V and 0 bases at J, with 14 bases in the middle. CDR3 DNA sequence: TGTGCCATCAGCGAAGATGTAAGGGCGAACACCGGGGAGCTGTTTTTT. Protein product: CAISEDVRANTGELFF.